Below are 18 T cell receptor beta chains sequenced from a single sample in a study of T cell responses to AZD1222 COVID-19 vaccine (dated by TCRdb to the early 2020s). Explained via the paper, the time point label denotes: baseline before first vaccination. Library preparation employed the immunoSEQ multiplex PCR assay. The source is immuneACCESS, and TCRdb retained only in-frame sequences with V and J called. Part of the clones is not carried over; for the studies checked, unresolved V genes explain less than half of this, and the remainder is unexplained. The sample data list approximately 180,000 clones, and about 92% of these were observed just once. 8% to 13% of the sample lies in the top ten. The material sequenced was peripheral blood, taken on day 0 of AZD1222 vaccination. These receptors originate from an adult in good health.

The chain recombines TRBV7-8 with TRBJ1-4; 7 bases fit TRBD1. The germline gives CDR1 SGHVS, CDR2 FQNEAQ. The ends lost 5 bases at V and 10 bases at J; junction bases unmatched: 7. The CDR3 has 13 amino acids. Written as DNA, the CDR3 is TGTGCCAGCAGCCGGACAGGTGCGGGAAAACTGTTTTTT. Its translation: CASSRTGAGKLFF.

The genes are TRBV3-1 (or the pseudogene TRBV3-2) and TRBJ2-2; 10 bases fit TRBD2. The V segment lost 1 base and the J segment 2 bases; nucleotides outside the gene matches: 7. The V gene's germline CDR1 is LGHDT and CDR2 YNNKEL (reference sequence). CDR3 size: 18 residues. The CDR3 reads CASSQVEAGGPNTGELFF. The CDR3 DNA reads as TGTGCCAGCAGCCAAGTTGAAGCGGGAGGGCCCAACACCGGGGAGCTGTTTTTT.

The V gene is TRBV28, the J gene TRBJ2-2; D uncertain. Per the germline V gene, CDR1 is MDHEN and CDR2 is SYDVKM. The CDR3 runs 14 residues. The V end was cut by 3 bases, the J end by 0 bases, with 5 bases between. This chain's CDR3 is CASSFRTNTGELFF. CDR3 DNA sequence: TGTGCCAGCAGTTTCCGGACGAACACCGGGGAGCTGTTTTTT.

V is TRBV2 and J is TRBJ2-3; D uncertain. The germline V and J ends were trimmed by 6 bases and 3 bases, with 16 bases remaining between them. CDR3 length equals 15 residues. In germline, CDR1 is SNHLY, CDR2 FYNNEI. CDR3 nucleotides: TGTGCCAGCAGGGATCTTGGGGTGATAACAGATACGCAGTATTTT. Its translation: CASRDLGVITDTQYF.

Only one count was recorded for this clone. The CDR3 reads CASSQGQGSYNEQFF. The CDR3 bases are TGTGCCAGCAGCCAGGGACAGGGGTCCTACAATGAGCAGTTCTTC. The chain has TRBV6-5 and TRBJ2-1; 10 nucleotides match TRBD1. The ends lost 6 bases at V and 1 base at J; junction bases unmatched: 3. The CDR3 loop spans 15 amino acids. Germline V gene sequence: CDR1 MNHEY, CDR2 SVGAGI.

The V call is TRBV6-5, the J call TRBJ1-1; D uncertain. Germline V gene lookup returns CDR1 MNHEY and CDR2 SVGAGI. Trimming pared 6 bases from V and 0 bases from J, leaving 8 bases between. CDR3 size: 13 residues. CDR3 DNA: TGTGCCAGCAGGACCACGATGAACACTGAAGCTTTCTTT. Translating it yields CASRTTMNTEAFF.

V is TRBV27 and J is TRBJ2-7; 9 bases are a match to TRBD1. CDR1 is MNHEY, CDR2 SMNVEV, per germline (reference sequence). There are 15 residues in the CDR3. V gave up 5 bases and J gave up 6 bases; unmatched junction bases: 11. CDR3 bases: TGTGCCAGCAGTGGCGTCCGGGACAGGGACCGCGAGCAGTACGTC. This translates into CASSGVRDRDREQYV.

This clone appeared a few times. The CDR3: CASSLGGSFGNEQFF. CDR3 nucleotide sequence: TGTGCCAGCAGCTTAGGGGGTAGCTTTGGCAATGAGCAGTTCTTC. The gene calls are TRBV7-8 and TRBJ2-1; D is ambiguous. Trimming stripped 1 base from V and 6 bases from J, with 13 bases between. The CDR3 is 15 residues long. Germline assignment: CDR1 SGHVS and CDR2 FQNEAQ.

This chain joins TRBV5-4 and TRBJ2-1; weak D call: TRBD1 (6 bases). Deletions cut 4 bases from V and 5 bases from J, with 10 bases between. Germline V gene sequence: CDR1 SGHNT, CDR2 YYREEE (reference sequence). The length of the CDR3 is 13 residues. CDR3 loop: CASSDGGNNEQFF. The CDR3 nucleotides read TGTGCCAGCAGCGATGGGGGCAACAATGAGCAGTTCTTC.

This clone turned up a few times. The chain links TRBV6-4 to TRBJ2-1, with 8 positions matching TRBD2. CDR1 and CDR2 (germline): MRHNA, SNTAGT. V lost 2 bases to trimming and J lost 0 bases; unmatched junction nucleotides: 0. There are 15 residues in the CDR3. CDR3 coding DNA: TGTGCCAGCAGTGACGGGACTAGCTCCTACAATGAGCAGTTCTTC. Translation gives CASSDGTSSYNEQFF.

This rearrangement joins TRBV6-1 to TRBJ1-2; 8 bases line up with TRBD1. V lost 8 bases to trimming and J lost 4 bases; unmatched junction nucleotides: 3. Per germline, CDR1 MNHNS and CDR2 SASEGT. The CDR3 has 12 amino acids. The CDR3 DNA is TGTGCCAGCGAGGGACAGGCCTATGGCTACACCTTC. It yields the protein CASEGQAYGYTF.

This chain uses TRBV9 with TRBJ2-1; 9 bases match TRBD2. The CDR3 extends over 12 amino acids. Unmatched junction bases numbered 4, after V lost 3 bases and J lost 12 bases. Germline CDR1 SGDLS, CDR2 YYNGEE. This chain's CDR3 is CASSESGRRQFF. The CDR3 DNA follows: TGTGCCAGCAGCGAGAGCGGGAGGCGGCAGTTCTTC.

The chain recombines TRBV5-6 with TRBJ2-7; 7 nucleotides agree with TRBD1. Unmatched junction bases numbered 11, after V lost 1 base and J lost 1 base. This CDR3 is built from 17 residues. Germline CDR1 is SGHDT and CDR2 is YYEEEE. CDR3 coding DNA: TGTGCCAGCAGCTTGACCCGCGACAGGGCGATTTCCTACGAGCAGTACGTC. Protein sequence: CASSLTRDRAISYEQYV.

The chain has TRBV7-9 and TRBJ1-4; 8 bases fit TRBD1. The CDR3 has 14 amino acids. Per the germline V gene, CDR1 is SEHNR and CDR2 is FQNEAQ (reference sequence). With 5 bases clipped from V and 6 bases from J, the junction kept 5 bases outside the gene matches. The CDR3: CASSAGTGDEKLFF. In DNA form, the CDR3 reads TGTGCCAGCAGCGCCGGGACAGGTGATGAAAAACTGTTTTTT. Looking up the rest from reference TRBV7-9 and TRBJ1-4 gives the full variable domain: DTGVSQNPRHKITKRGQNVTFRCDPISEHNRLYWYRQTLGQGPEFLTYFQNEAQLEKSRLLSDRFSAERPKGSFSTLEIQRTEQGDSAMYLCASSAGTGDEKLFFGSGTQLSVL.

The V and J genes are TRBV6-1 and TRBJ1-2; D is unresolved. Germline CDR1 is MNHNS and CDR2 is SASEGT. This CDR3 has 12 residues. The germline V and J ends were trimmed by 1 base and 3 bases, with 3 bases remaining between them. The CDR3 DNA follows: TGTGCCAGCAGTGAAGGGTACTATGGCTACACCTTC. It yields the protein CASSEGYYGYTF.

The chain joins TRBV4-2 to TRBJ2-3, with 10 bases matching TRBD2. From germline, CDR1 is LGHNA and CDR2 YNFKEQ. V lost 2 bases and J lost 4; bases outside the gene matches: 6. This CDR3 is 16 amino acids long. As DNA, the CDR3 is TGTGCCAGCAGCCAAACGAGCGGGAGGGCCGCAGATACGCAGTATTTT. It translates to CASSQTSGRAADTQYF.

This clone occurred once. The chain carries TRBV28 and TRBJ2-7; tentatively, D is TRBD1 (6 bases). The CDR3 is 17 amino acids. Germline V gene lookup returns CDR1 MDHEN and CDR2 SYDVKM. The V end lost 4 bases, the J end lost 1 base, and 20 bases lay between the germline ends. The CDR3 DNA reads TGTGCCAGCAGTTCGGACAGATGGGATCTTTGGTCCTACGAGCAGTACGTC. Translating gives CASSSDRWDLWSYEQYV.

The rearrangement links TRBV7-2 to TRBJ1-1, with D unclear. V dropped 10 bases and J dropped 1 base, with 13 bases sitting between them. This CDR3 region has 13 residues. CDR1 and CDR2 (germline): SGHTA, FQGNSA. CDR3 DNA: TGTGCCACCCCGAGAACGGCGAACACTGAAGCTTTCTTT. This sequence encodes CATPRTANTEAFF.